Listed here are 21 T cell receptor beta chains from one sample, sequenced in a study of cytomegalovirus exposure and HLA in healthy donors. In the PCR, 60 Vbeta and 13 Jbeta primers were used. The table came from immunoSEQ multiplex PCR; TCRdb's copy has only in-frame clones and leaves some out. This sample has roughly 150,000 clones; roughly 85% occur once, and the top ten carry approximately 1.3%. Sequences were obtained from PBMCs. The receptors shown here come from a man aged 30 to 39 in good health and CMV-seronegative.

This rearrangement joins TRBV7-9 to TRBJ2-7, with 10 positions matching TRBD1. V was clipped by 7 bases and J by 1 base; unmatched bases: 7. CDR3 length: 15 amino acids. Germline lookup yields CDR1 SEHNR and CDR2 FQNEAQ (reference sequence). CDR3 region: CASNPGQGLSYEQYF. The CDR3 DNA is TGTGCCAGCAACCCGGGACAGGGGTTATCCTACGAGCAGTACTTC.

The genes are TRBV19 and TRBJ2-7; 11 bases fit TRBD2. This CDR3 has 16 residues. Germline V gene lookup returns CDR1 LNHDA and CDR2 SQIVND (reference sequence). Germline trimming cut 3 bases from V and 3 bases from J; bases unmatched to any gene: 7. CDR3 nucleotides: TGTGCCAGTAGTATTTTCGGAACTAGCGGGAGCTACGAGCAGTACTTC. It translates to CASSIFGTSGSYEQYF.

This clone appeared a few times. This sequence joins TRBV5-4 and TRBJ1-2; possible D gene TRBD1, 5 bases. V shed 0 bases and J shed 0 bases, with 9 bases lying between them. Germline V gene data show CDR1 as SGHNT and CDR2 as YYREEE (reference sequence). The CDR3 consists of 15 residues. The CDR3 region has the DNA TGTGCCAGCAGCTTGGTGGGGGGTTCTAACTATGGCTACACCTTC. Its translation: CASSLVGGSNYGYTF.

The chain links TRBV9 to TRBJ2-4; D might be TRBD2 (5 bases). CDR1 and CDR2 from the germline V gene are SGDLS and YYNGEE. This CDR3 is 12 amino acids long. Trimming stripped 4 bases from V and 11 bases from J, with 13 bases between. The CDR3 protein is CASSPGESVQYF. CDR3 DNA: TGTGCCAGCAGCCCCGGGGAATCGGTTCAGTACTTC.

The chain joins TRBV6-5 to TRBJ2-7; 8 nucleotides line up with TRBD1. The V segment lost 4 bases and the J segment 6 bases; nucleotides outside the gene matches: 8. Germline lookup yields CDR1 MNHEY and CDR2 SVGAGI. This CDR3 spans 14 amino acids. Here the CDR3 reads CASSLFQGAAEQYF. The CDR3 DNA is TGTGCCAGCAGTTTGTTCCAGGGGGCGGCCGAGCAGTACTTC.

This clone has only a few counts. The chain joins TRBV21-1 to TRBJ2-7; the table's D call of TRBD1 was not tested on the DNA. TRBV21-1 is a pseudogene. CDR3 length equals 15 residues. CDR3 coding DNA: TGTGCCAGCAGCGCACAGGGGGATAACTTCTACGAGCAGTACTTC. Translation: CASSAQGDNFYEQYF.

The J gene is TRBJ2-7, the V gene TRBV9; 11 nucleotides line up with TRBD2. There are 14 residues in the CDR3. CDR1 SGDLS and CDR2 YYNGEE come from the germline V gene. J gave up 2 bases and V 3 bases, and 1 base lay outside the gene matches. The DNA for the CDR3 is TGTGCCAGCAGCGGACTAGCGGGGACCTACGAGCAGTACTTC. Protein product: CASSGLAGTYEQYF.

For the CDR3, the DNA is TGCAGTGCTAGAGGTGAGGCTGAAGCTTTCTTT. Translating it yields CSARGEAEAFF. The genes are TRBV20-1 and TRBJ1-1; D unclear. Trimming took 1 base from V and 6 from J, leaving 6 bases between them. The CDR3 runs to 11 residues. Germline V gene lookup returns CDR1 DFQATT and CDR2 SNEGSKA (reference sequence).

The chain recombines TRBV30 with TRBJ2-6; TRBD2 is a possible D gene (5 bases). The CDR3 runs to 16 residues. Trimming shortened V by 3 bases and J by 0 bases, and 12 bases separated the two germline ends. Germline V gene sequence: CDR1 GTSNPN, CDR2 SVGIG (reference sequence). The CDR3 sequence is CAWRWGAFSGANVLTF. The CDR3 coding sequence is TGTGCCTGGAGGTGGGGAGCCTTCTCTGGGGCCAACGTCCTGACTTTC.

This rearrangement joins TRBV7-2 to TRBJ2-3; possibly TRBD1 for D (5 bases). V shed 5 bases and J shed 0 bases, with 9 bases lying between them. The germline CDR1 and CDR2 sequences are SGHTA and FQGNSA. The CDR3 sequence is 14 residues long. CDR3 in amino acids: CASSPQGSTDTQYF. Written as DNA, the CDR3 is TGTGCCAGCAGCCCCCAGGGTAGCACAGATACGCAGTATTTT. The full variable domain, its missing parts supplied by reference TRBV7-2 and TRBJ2-3, is GAGVSQSPSNKVTEKGKDVELRCDPISGHTALYWYRQSLGQGLEFLIYFQGNSAPDKSGLPSDRFSAERTGGSVSTLTIQRTQQEDSAVYLCASSPQGSTDTQYFGPGTRLTVL.

This chain connects TRBV19 to TRBJ2-5, with a tentative D call TRBD1 (6 bases). The germline V gene has CDR1 LNHDA and CDR2 SQIVND (reference sequence). Trimming took off 5 bases at V and 3 bases at J, with 16 bases between the two ends. There are 15 residues in the CDR3. CDR3 residues: CASSRLRDTEETQYF. The CDR3 nucleotides read TGTGCCAGTAGTCGCCTCCGGGACACTGAAGAGACCCAGTACTTC.

This sequence joins TRBV7-8 and TRBJ1-1; the match to TRBD1 covers 7 bases. Trimming removed 2 bases from V and 5 bases from J; junction bases left unmatched: 2. The CDR3 length is 13 residues. Per germline, CDR1 SGHVS and CDR2 FQNEAQ. The CDR3 nucleotides read TGTGCCAGCAGCTTACTCAGGGGGACTGAAGCTTTCTTT. Amino acid sequence: CASSLLRGTEAFF.

This chain links TRBV7-3 with TRBJ2-5, with 7 nucleotides matching TRBD2. The CDR3 covers 14 residues. Trimming took 5 bases from V and 2 from J; bases not matched to a gene: 5. Germline V gives CDR1 SGHTA, CDR2 FQGTGA. CDR3 in DNA: TGTGCCAGCAGCCCGGGGGGTAGACAAGAGACCCAGTACTTC. Its protein is CASSPGGRQETQYF.

The gene calls are TRBV30 and TRBJ2-1, with 12 bases lining up with TRBD2. Germline assignment: CDR1 GTSNPN and CDR2 SVGIG (reference sequence). Trimming at V came to 1 base and at J to 9 bases, leaving 4 bases not matched to a gene. This CDR3 is built from 14 residues. CDR3 coding DNA: TGTGCCTGGAGTGCGACTAGCGGGAGTAGTGAGCAGTTCTTC. It yields the protein CAWSATSGSSEQFF.

V usage is TRBV7-6 and J usage is TRBJ2-5, with D tentatively TRBD2 (5 bases). Deletions cut 5 bases from V and 5 bases from J, with 9 bases between. This CDR3 contains 12 residues. The germline V gene encodes CDR1 SGHVS and CDR2 FNYEAQ. DNA for the CDR3: TGTGCCAGCAGCCATTGGAGGGAGACCCAGTACTTC. Protein product: CASSHWRETQYF. The full variable domain, in which reference TRBV7-6 and TRBJ2-5 provide the parts outside the CDR3, is GAGVSQSPRYKVTKRGQDVALRCDPISGHVSLYWYRQALGQGPEFLTYFNYEAQQDKSGLPNDRFSAERPEGSISTLTIQRTEQRDSAMYRCASSHWRETQYFGPGTRLLVL.

The V gene is TRBV28, the J gene TRBJ2-7; perhaps TRBD2 as D (5 bases). The CDR3 has 16 amino acids. V lost 7 bases to trimming and J lost 6 bases, with 25 bases between them. Germline CDR1 and CDR2: MDHEN and SYDVKM. CDR3: CASTQDPTRVSGEQYF. The CDR3 nucleotides are TGTGCCAGCACCCAGGATCCAACTAGGGTCTCCGGCGAGCAGTACTTC.

V gene TRBV5-1 combines with J gene TRBJ2-5; D gene unclear. The germline V gene encodes CDR1 SGHRS and CDR2 YFSETQ. The ends were cut back, 0 bases at V and 1 base at J, with 10 bases in the middle. The CDR3 has 15 amino acids. The CDR3 loop reads CASSLVAAGQETQYF. As DNA, the CDR3 is TGCGCCAGCAGCTTGGTGGCAGCAGGCCAAGAGACCCAGTACTTC.

The rearrangement links TRBV18 to TRBJ2-5; 7 positions match TRBD1. Trimming at V came to 0 bases and at J to 5 bases, leaving 3 bases not matched to a gene. Germline CDR1 reads KGHSH; CDR2 reads LQKENI. CDR3 length: 14 amino acids. CDR3 DNA sequence: TGTGCCAGCTCACCACCAGGGGGCCTGGAGACCCAGTACTTC. This encodes CASSPPGGLETQYF.

The V and J genes are TRBV14 and TRBJ2-1, with 9 bases aligning to TRBD1. Germline V gene sequence: CDR1 SGHDN, CDR2 FVKESK. This CDR3 spans 15 amino acids. Trimming at V came to 1 base and at J to 7 bases, leaving 5 bases not matched to a gene. CDR3 loop: CASSQVTGGRNEQFF. The CDR3 nucleotides read TGTGCCAGCAGCCAAGTAACAGGGGGCCGGAATGAGCAGTTCTTC.

This chain connects TRBV30 to TRBJ1-1; a weak D match, TRBD1 (6 bases). Germline V gene data show CDR1 as GTSNPN and CDR2 as SVGIG (reference sequence). V was trimmed by 2 bases and J by 4 bases, leaving 11 bases between them. This CDR3 contains 13 residues. For the CDR3, the DNA is TGTGCCTGGAGTTCGACAGGTTTCACTGAAGCTTTCTTT. Protein sequence: CAWSSTGFTEAFF.

The rearrangement links TRBV9 to TRBJ1-6, with TRBD1 identical over 7 bases. The CDR3 is 15 residues long. The V segment lost 4 bases and the J segment 8 bases; nucleotides outside the gene matches: 9. Per the germline V gene, CDR1 is SGDLS and CDR2 is YYNGEE. The CDR3 coding sequence is TGTGCCAGCAGCTCAAAACGACAGGGTGATTCACCCCTCCACTTT. Amino acids: CASSSKRQGDSPLHF. Filled out from reference TRBV9 and TRBJ1-6, the complete variable domain reads DSGVTQTPKHLITATGQRVTLRCSPRSGDLSVYWYQQSLDQGLQFLIQYYNGEERAKGNILERFSAQQFPDLHSELNLSSLELGDSALYFCASSSKRQGDSPLHFGNGTRLTVT.